The rows below give T cell receptor beta chains drawn from one sample of a study of shared clonotypes between healthy human individuals. Profiling relied on immunoSEQ multiplex PCR, and the TCRdb table lists in-frame clones only, not all of them. The data show 2 million to 2.5 million clones, 85% to 95% seen once. The sample taken for sequencing was naive CD8+ T cells from PBMCs. The receptor set was obtained from a man younger than 35 in good health. Some clones in this sample may be carry-over from other donors' samples. The CDR3 runs from the conserved cysteine through the conserved F or W. A D gene is named only where the DNA matches it firmly. The size field is filled for only some rows; it gives once, few, many or a size class.

>-|once|TRBV7-9|13|TRBJ2-7
CASTPGWSYEQYF
TGTGCCAGCACCCCGGGATGGAGTTACGAGCAGTACTTC
>TRBD1|-|TRBV30|15|TRBJ1-3
CAWSVRGTGRNTIYF
TGTGCCTGGAGTGTACGGGGGACAGGGAGAAACACCATATATTTT
>-|-|TRBV6-5|13|TRBJ2-7
CASSPRGGYEQYF
TGTGCCAGCAGTCCCCGAGGGGGGTACGAGCAGTACTTC
>-|-|TRBV5-5|15|TRBJ1-1
CASSPWHGLNTEAFF
TGTGCCAGCTCGCCATGGCATGGGTTAAACACTGAAGCTTTCTTT
>TRBD2|once|TRBV27|15|TRBJ2-1
CASSLTSGSLNEQFF
TGTGCCAGCAGTCTCACTAGCGGGAGTCTTAATGAGCAGTTCTTC
>-|-|TRBV6-1|14|TRBJ2-1
CASSEGVPYNEQFF
TGTGCCAGCAGTGAGGGGGTTCCATACAATGAGCAGTTCTTC
>TRBD2|-|TRBV7-2|19|TRBJ2-1
CASSFGLAGYREVGNEQFF
TGTGCCAGCAGCTTCGGACTAGCGGGTTATCGTGAAGTTGGTAATGAGCAGTTCTTC
>-|-|TRBV30|14|TRBJ2-3
CAWSFGQGTDTQYF
TGTGCCTGGAGCTTCGGGCAGGGCACAGATACGCAGTATTTT
>-|-|TRBV7-9|14|TRBJ1-1
CASSLVTGYTEAFF
TGTGCCAGCAGCTTAGTAACAGGGTACACTGAAGCTTTCTTT
>-|-|TRBV9|17|TRBJ2-2
CASSVGGGAPGTGELFF
TGTGCCAGCAGCGTAGGAGGGGGGGCTCCGGGCACCGGGGAGCTGTTTTTT
>-|-|TRBV9|15|TRBJ1-4
CASSVGGISNEKLFF
TGTGCCAGCAGCGTAGGTGGTATTTCTAATGAAAAACTGTTTTTT
>-|-|TRBV27|12|TRBJ2-1
CASSLTGNEQFF
TGTGCCAGCAGTCTGACAGGCAATGAGCAGTTCTTC
>-|-|TRBV4-3|16|TRBJ2-1
CASSQGAGAAYNEQFF
TGCGCCAGCAGCCAAGGGGCGGGGGCGGCCTACAATGAGCAGTTCTTC
>TRBD2|-|TRBV27|15|TRBJ2-7
CASSLTSGRTYEQYF
TGTGCCAGCAGCCTAACTAGCGGGAGAACGTACGAGCAGTACTTC
>-|-|TRBV5-8|15|TRBJ1-1
CASSWSAKVNTEAFF
TGTGCCAGCAGCTGGAGTGCGAAGGTGAACACTGAAGCTTTCTTT
>-|-|TRBV4-2|15|TRBJ2-7
CASSQGAGSGYEQYF
TGTGCCAGCAGCCAGGGGGCCGGGAGTGGGTACGAGCAGTACTTC
>TRBD1|once|TRBV27|14|TRBJ2-7
CASSWGQGGYEQYF
TGTGCCAGCAGTTGGGGACAGGGAGGCTACGAGCAGTACTTC
>TRBD1|once|TRBV15|19|TRBJ2-6
CATSRHRQGAISGANVLTF
TGTGCCACCAGCAGACATAGGCAGGGGGCGATCTCTGGGGCCAACGTCCTGACTTTC
>-|-|TRBV11-3|13|TRBJ2-7
CASSLSTGYEQYF
TGTGCCAGCAGCTTATCGACAGGCTACGAGCAGTACTTC
>-|-|TRBV10-3|15|TRBJ1-1
CAISELGIMNTEAFF
TGTGCCATCAGTGAGTTGGGTATCATGAACACTGAAGCTTTCTTT
>TRBD1|-|TRBV28|16|TRBJ1-2
CASSLEWDRANYGYTF
TGTGCCAGCAGTTTGGAGTGGGACAGGGCGAACTATGGCTACACCTTC
>-|-|TRBV15|15|TRBJ1-1
CATSKSRGPNTEAFF
TGTGCCACCAGCAAATCCAGGGGCCCGAACACTGAAGCTTTCTTT
>TRBD1|-|TRBV18|20|TRBJ2-6
CASSPPTLGQGTFGANVLTF
TGTGCCAGCTCACCCCCCACTCTGGGACAGGGGACTTTTGGGGCCAACGTCCTGACTTTC
>TRBD2|-|TRBV9|16|TRBJ2-1
CASSGEGGRDYNEQFF
TGTGCCAGCAGCGGAGAAGGCGGGAGGGACTACAATGAGCAGTTCTTC
>TRBD2|-|TRBV6-5|15|TRBJ2-7
CASSPQASGRGEQYF
TGTGCCAGCAGCCCCCAGGCTAGCGGGAGAGGCGAGCAGTACTTC
>-|-|TRBV2|15|TRBJ2-3
CASSALESSTDTQYF
TGTGCCAGCAGTGCACTGGAGAGTAGCACAGATACGCAGTATTTT
>-|-|TRBV6-5|14|TRBJ2-7
CASSSEWTLYEQYF
TGTGCCAGCAGTTCCGAGTGGACACTCTACGAGCAGTACTTC
>TRBD2|-|TRBV9|16|TRBJ2-7
CASSESPSGVTYEQYF
TGTGCCAGCAGCGAGTCCCCTAGCGGGGTAACCTACGAGCAGTACTTC
>TRBD1|-|TRBV15|15|TRBJ1-5
CATSRVPQGNQPQHF
TGTGCCACCAGCAGAGTCCCACAGGGGAATCAGCCCCAGCATTTT
>TRBD1|-|TRBV6-5|14|TRBJ1-5
CASSLHRGVQPQHF
TGTGCCAGCAGTCTCCACAGGGGAGTTCAGCCCCAGCATTTT
>-|-|TRBV15|15|TRBJ1-1
CATSRDYYSNTEAFF
TGTGCCACCAGCAGAGATTACTACTCGAACACTGAAGCTTTCTTT
>-|-|TRBV7-9|14|TRBJ2-1
CASSSALYRDEQFF
TGTGCCAGCAGCTCCGCTCTGTACAGGGATGAGCAGTTCTTC
>-|-|TRBV15|12|TRBJ2-7
CATSRGNYEQYF
TGTGCCACCAGCAGAGGAAATTACGAGCAGTACTTC
>TRBD1|few|TRBV19|14|TRBJ2-7
CASSLGQGGYEQYF
TGTGCCAGTAGTCTCGGACAGGGGGGTTACGAGCAGTACTTC
>-|once|TRBV27|13|TRBJ2-7
CASSISRVREQYF
TGTGCCAGCAGTATTAGCAGGGTCCGCGAGCAGTACTTC
>TRBD1|-|TRBV6-5|14|TRBJ1-5
CASSYWQGEKPQHF
TGTGCCAGCAGTTACTGGCAGGGGGAGAAGCCCCAGCATTTT
>-|-|TRBV29-1|13|TRBJ2-5
CSVEETLQETQYF
TGCAGCGTTGAAGAAACACTTCAAGAGACCCAGTACTTC
>-|-|TRBV19|16|TRBJ2-3
CASSTRYRDKADTQYF
TGTGCCAGTAGTACGCGCTACCGGGACAAAGCAGATACGCAGTATTTT
>-|once|TRBV6-7|18|TRBJ2-2
CASSYRGGQVGVTGELFF
TGTGCCAGCAGTTACAGAGGCGGGCAGGTTGGGGTTACCGGGGAGCTGTTTTTT
>-|-|TRBV28|14|TRBJ1-4
CASSFVPLGEKLFF
TGTGCCAGCAGTTTCGTCCCCCTCGGTGAAAAACTGTTTTTT
>-|-|TRBV9|13|TRBJ2-7
CASSPRSSYEQYF
TGTGCCAGCAGCCCCCGTAGCTCCTACGAGCAGTACTTC
>-|few|TRBV20-1|10|TRBJ1-1
CSATDTEAFF
TGCAGTGCTACTGACACTGAAGCTTTCTTT
>-|-|TRBV7-9|15|TRBJ2-3
CASSLAGGSTDTQYF
TGTGCCAGCAGCTTAGCGGGAGGATCGACGGATACGCAGTATTTT
>TRBD1|-|TRBV29-1|15|TRBJ2-7
CSVEDTDRESSEQYF
TGCAGCGTTGAAGATACTGACAGGGAGTCCTCCGAGCAGTACTTC
>TRBD1|once|TRBV10-3|20|TRBJ2-6
CAISESGQGAPGSGANVLTF
TGTGCCATCAGTGAGTCGGGACAGGGGGCGCCCGGGTCTGGGGCCAACGTCCTGACTTTC
>TRBD1|-|TRBV27|17|TRBJ2-2
CASSLLYGQGTTGELFF
TGTGCCAGCAGTTTATTATACGGACAGGGGACCACCGGGGAGCTGTTTTTT
>-|-|TRBV27|14|TRBJ2-7
CASSQGTAAYEQYF
TGTGCCAGCAGTCAAGGGACTGCTGCCTACGAGCAGTACTTC
>-|-|TRBV4-3|15|TRBJ1-1
CASSQDTRAGFEAFF
TGCGCCAGCAGCCAAGATACCAGGGCAGGTTTTGAAGCTTTCTTT
>-|once|TRBV7-9|15|TRBJ2-1
CASNRAENSRNEQFF
TGTGCCAGCAACCGAGCGGAAAATTCTAGAAATGAGCAGTTCTTC
>-|-|TRBV10-2|12|TRBJ2-7
CASSAGSYEQYF
TGCGCCAGCAGTGCAGGGTCCTACGAGCAGTACTTC
>-|-|TRBV7-7|13|TRBJ2-2
CASSPWGTGELFF
TGTGCCAGCAGCCCCTGGGGCACCGGGGAGCTGTTTTTT